Listed below are T cell receptor beta chains from one sample, sequenced in a study of brain T cells in children with intractable seizures. Profiled with immunoSEQ multiplex PCR; TCRdb holds only in-frame clones, not every one. The sample lists 300,000 to 400,000 clones; 93% were seen once. This material consisted of peripheral blood, taken more than 4 months after surgery. The receptors come from a boy under three years old with tuberous sclerosis and intractable seizures. The CDR3 runs from the conserved cysteine through the conserved F or W. The D gene is left open where the match is weak. Rows may omit the clone size; those that give it use once, few, many or a size class.

>.|TRBV9|TRBD1|TRBJ2-7
CASNTGTGDYEQYF
TGTGCCAGCAACACCGGGACAGGGGACTACGAGCAGTACTTC
>.|TRBV5-1|.|TRBJ1-1
CASRWDPPLNTEAFF
TGCGCCAGCCGGTGGGACCCCCCCTTGAACACTGAAGCTTTCTTT
>.|TRBV6-4|TRBD1|TRBJ2-1
CASSDGTGGNEQFF
TGTGCCAGCAGTGACGGGACAGGGGGCAATGAGCAGTTCTTC
>.|TRBV7-6|.|TRBJ1-1
CASSKYGTENTEAFF
TGTGCCAGCAGCAAGTACGGGACGGAGAACACTGAAGCTTTCTTT
>.|TRBV7-8|.|TRBJ2-1
CASSLRGREGASYNEQFF
TGTGCCAGCAGCTTACGGGGTCGGGAAGGAGCTTCCTACAATGAGCAGTTCTTC
>.|TRBV30|TRBD2|TRBJ2-7
CAWSVSGEGRDEQYF
TGTGCCTGGAGTGTTAGCGGGGAGGGTAGGGACGAGCAGTACTTC
>.|TRBV5-8|TRBD1|TRBJ2-7
CASSQTGGDHEQYF
TGTGCCAGCAGCCAGACAGGGGGGGACCACGAGCAGTACTTC
>.|TRBV24-1|.|TRBJ1-5
CATSPGAENQPQHF
TGTGCCACCAGTCCGGGTGCGGAAAATCAGCCCCAGCATTTT
>.|TRBV2|TRBD1|TRBJ2-2
CASSEWTGQAGELFF
TGTGCCAGCAGTGAATGGACAGGGCAGGCCGGGGAGCTGTTTTTT
>.|TRBV28|.|TRBJ1-2
CASGGLGQSYGYTF
TGTGCCAGCGGTGGACTCGGGCAAAGCTATGGCTACACCTTC
>.|TRBV15|.|TRBJ2-1
CATSRDKSRAEQFF
TGTGCCACCAGCAGAGATAAGAGTAGAGCTGAGCAGTTCTTC
>.|TRBV7-3|.|TRBJ2-2
CASSLSWNTGELFF
TGTGCCAGCAGCTTAAGCTGGAACACCGGGGAGCTGTTTTTT
>.|TRBV19|TRBD1|TRBJ1-2
CASSKDRGLNYGYTF
TGTGCCAGTAGTAAGGACAGGGGGCTCAACTATGGCTACACCTTC
>.|TRBV10-2|TRBD2|TRBJ2-5
CASSESFSGRAGETQYF
TGCGCCAGCAGTGAGTCCTTTAGCGGGAGGGCCGGAGAGACCCAGTACTTC
>.|TRBV5-1|TRBD1|TRBJ1-3
CASSYDRVSGNTIYF
TGCGCCAGCAGTTACGACAGGGTCTCTGGAAACACCATATATTTT
>.|TRBV28|TRBD2|TRBJ2-1
CASSLGGRAYNEQFF
TGTGCCAGCAGCCTAGGTGGGAGGGCTTACAATGAGCAGTTCTTC
>.|TRBV12-3/TRBV12-4|.|TRBJ1-5
CASSSSGGQPQHF
TGTGCCAGCAGTTCGAGTGGAGGCCAGCCCCAGCATTTT
>.|TRBV7-8|TRBD1|TRBJ2-3
CASSLARDRGPKYF
TGTGCCAGCAGCTTAGCCCGGGACAGGGGTCCCAAGTATTTT
>.|TRBV4-1|TRBD1|TRBJ1-2
CASSQGYRDRNYGYTF
TGCGCCAGCAGCCAAGGATACCGGGACAGGAACTATGGCTACACCTTC
>once|TRBV5-1|.|TRBJ2-2
CASSLRGQSDANTGELFF
TGCGCCAGCAGCCTGAGAGGACAGTCGGACGCGAACACCGGGGAGCTGTTTTTT
>.|TRBV2|TRBD2|TRBJ2-5
CASSRLAGEETQYF
TGTGCCAGCAGTAGGCTAGCGGGGGAAGAGACCCAGTACTTC
>.|TRBV3-1/TRBV3-2|TRBD2|TRBJ2-3
CASSQVERGGRTDTQYF
TGTGCCAGCAGCCAAGTCGAGCGGGGGGGCAGAACAGATACGCAGTATTTT
>.|TRBV12-3/TRBV12-4|TRBD2|TRBJ2-1
CASMASGVDEQFF
TGTGCCAGCATGGCTAGCGGGGTGGATGAGCAGTTCTTC
>.|TRBV10-1|.|TRBJ2-7
CASSEGPDGTYEQYF
TGCGCCAGCAGTGAAGGACCGGACGGGACCTACGAGCAGTACTTC
>.|TRBV19|TRBD1|TRBJ1-5
CASKRTGRNQPQHF
TGTGCCAGTAAAAGGACAGGGAGGAATCAGCCCCAGCATTTT
>.|TRBV5-4|.|TRBJ2-6
CASSLGTSNSGANVLTF
TGTGCCAGCAGCTTGGGGACTTCCAACTCTGGGGCCAACGTCCTGACTTTC
>.|TRBV5-1|.|TRBJ1-4
CASSFLGGRSNEKLFF
TGCGCCAGCAGCTTTTTGGGGGGCCGATCTAATGAAAAACTGTTTTTT
>.|TRBV19|.|TRBJ2-7
CASSIEGRGGKQYF
TGTGCCAGTAGTATAGAGGGTAGGGGGGGGAAGCAGTACTTC
>.|TRBV4-1|.|TRBJ1-1
CASSQGQEYTEAFF
TGCGCCAGCAGCCAAGGACAGGAATACACTGAAGCTTTCTTT
>.|TRBV21-1|.|TRBJ2-1
CASSKALSGSCNEQFF
TGTGCCAGCAGCAAAGCGCTAAGCGGGAGTTGCAATGAGCAGTTCTTC
>.|TRBV18|.|TRBJ1-1
CASSPRAGEMNTEAFF
TGTGCCAGCTCACCACGGGCAGGGGAAATGAACACTGAAGCTTTCTTT
>.|TRBV24-1|TRBD2|TRBJ2-3
CATSARGGEDTQYF
TGTGCCACCAGTGCGAGGGGAGGGGAGGATACGCAGTATTTT
>.|TRBV28|TRBD1|TRBJ1-1
CASSATGGGTEAFF
TGTGCCAGCAGTGCAACAGGGGGTGGCACTGAAGCTTTCTTT
>.|TRBV24-1|TRBD2|TRBJ2-7
CATSDRWTSGGASATYEQYF
TGTGCCACCAGTGACCGGTGGACTAGCGGCGGGGCCTCCGCAACCTACGAGCAGTACTTC
>.|TRBV4-1|.|TRBJ2-1
CASSQARGFGNEQFF
TGCGCCAGCAGCCAGGCCCGGGGGTTCGGCAATGAGCAGTTCTTC
>.|TRBV4-2|.|TRBJ1-1
CASSQGPGGEAFF
TGTGCCAGCAGCCAAGGGCCGGGAGGTGAAGCTTTCTTT
>.|TRBV27|TRBD2|TRBJ2-7
CASSILAGESYEQYF
TGTGCCAGCAGTATACTAGCGGGGGAGTCCTACGAGCAGTACTTC
>.|TRBV5-6|.|TRBJ1-2
CASSLRGIPPLYGYTF
TGTGCCAGCAGCTTGAGAGGAATCCCTCCGCTCTATGGCTACACCTTC
>.|TRBV3-1/TRBV3-2|.|TRBJ1-1
CASSQDGGNTEAFF
TGTGCCAGCAGCCAAGATGGGGGGAACACTGAAGCTTTCTTT
>once|TRBV5-1|.|TRBJ2-5
CASSLGLWETQYF
TGCGCCAGCAGCTTGGGCCTTTGGGAGACCCAGTACTTC
>.|TRBV28|TRBD2|TRBJ2-1
CASSSLADSYNEQFF
TGTGCCAGCAGCTCACTAGCGGACTCCTACAATGAGCAGTTCTTC
>.|TRBV14|TRBD2|TRBJ2-1
CASSPGLAGVGNEQFF
TGTGCCAGCAGCCCAGGACTAGCGGGAGTGGGTAATGAGCAGTTCTTC
>.|TRBV7-2|TRBD1|TRBJ2-7
CASSTYRGPSYEQYF
TGTGCCAGCAGCACCTACAGGGGGCCTTCCTACGAGCAGTACTTC
>.|TRBV27|.|TRBJ2-7
CASSPGGRSYEQYF
TGTGCCAGCAGTCCTGGGGGGCGATCTTACGAGCAGTACTTC
>.|TRBV7-2|TRBD2|TRBJ2-3
CASSFYSGGADTQYF
TGTGCCAGCAGCTTTTATAGCGGGGGGGCCGACACGCAGTATTTT
>.|TRBV4-1|TRBD1|TRBJ2-5
CASSQGTGGETQYF
TGCGCCAGCAGCCAAGGGACAGGGGGCGAGACCCAGTACTTC
>.|TRBV6-5|.|TRBJ2-7
CASSYSNGEQYF
TGTGCCAGCAGTTACTCGAACGGCGAGCAGTACTTC
>.|TRBV23-1|.|TRBJ1-1
CASSQPTAMNTEAFF
TGCGCCAGCAGTCAACCGACAGCCATGAACACTGAAGCTTTCTTT
>once|TRBV4-1|TRBD2|TRBJ2-1
CASSQAFAGESYNEQFF
TGCGCCAGCAGCCAAGCCTTCGCGGGAGAATCCTACAATGAGCAGTTCTTC
>once|TRBV30|.|TRBJ2-6
CAWSVAQYSGANVLTF
TGTGCCTGGAGTGTAGCACAGTACTCTGGGGCCAACGTCCTGACTTTC
>.|TRBV4-2|.|TRBJ2-5
CASSQAVGGLIQETQYF
TGTGCCAGCAGCCAAGCAGTAGGAGGCTTAATCCAAGAGACCCAGTACTTC
>.|TRBV7-8|.|TRBJ2-2
CASSLVGGPGTGELFF
TGTGCCAGCAGCTTAGTGGGGGGGCCGGGCACCGGGGAGCTGTTTTTT
>.|TRBV24-1|.|TRBJ2-7
CATSEIGAPGEQYF
TGTGCCACCAGTGAGATTGGGGCCCCTGGCGAGCAGTACTTC
>.|TRBV5-1|.|TRBJ2-1
CASSLAENEQFF
TGCGCCAGCAGCTTGGCTGAAAATGAGCAGTTCTTC
>.|TRBV9|.|TRBJ2-1
CASTRDSLLYNEQFF
TGTGCCAGCACCCGGGACTCTCTATTGTACAATGAGCAGTTCTTC
>.|TRBV5-1|.|TRBJ2-1
CASSLEGGENYNEQFF
TGCGCCAGCAGCTTGGAAGGGGGAGAAAATTACAATGAGCAGTTCTTC
>.|TRBV6-5|.|TRBJ2-5
CASSLQGGKTQYF
TGTGCCAGCAGCCTACAGGGGGGGAAGACCCAGTACTTC
>.|TRBV7-6|TRBD1|TRBJ2-3
CASSQTGQSTDTQYF
TGTGCCAGCAGCCAAACGGGACAGAGCACAGATACGCAGTATTTT
>.|TRBV6-5|TRBD2|TRBJ2-1
CASSSGLAGGNEQFF
TGTGCCAGCAGTTCCGGACTAGCGGGGGGTAATGAGCAGTTCTTC